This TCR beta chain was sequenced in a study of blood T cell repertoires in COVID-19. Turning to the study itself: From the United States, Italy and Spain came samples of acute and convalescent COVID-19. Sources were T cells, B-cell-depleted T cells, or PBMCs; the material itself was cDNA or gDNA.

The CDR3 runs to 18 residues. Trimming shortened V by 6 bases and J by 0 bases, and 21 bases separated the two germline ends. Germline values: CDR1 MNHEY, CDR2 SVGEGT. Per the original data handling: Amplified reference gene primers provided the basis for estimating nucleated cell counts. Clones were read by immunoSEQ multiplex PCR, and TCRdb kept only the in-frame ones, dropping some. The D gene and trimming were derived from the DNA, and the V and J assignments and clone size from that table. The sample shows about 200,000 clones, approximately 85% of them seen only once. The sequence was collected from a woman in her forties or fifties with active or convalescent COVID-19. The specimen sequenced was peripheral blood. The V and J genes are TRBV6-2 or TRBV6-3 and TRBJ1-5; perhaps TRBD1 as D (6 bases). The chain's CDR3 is CASSPSLRGSHSNQPQHF. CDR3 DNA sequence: TGTGCCAGCAGCCCTAGCCTCAGGGGAAGTCATAGCAATCAGCCCCAGCATTTT.